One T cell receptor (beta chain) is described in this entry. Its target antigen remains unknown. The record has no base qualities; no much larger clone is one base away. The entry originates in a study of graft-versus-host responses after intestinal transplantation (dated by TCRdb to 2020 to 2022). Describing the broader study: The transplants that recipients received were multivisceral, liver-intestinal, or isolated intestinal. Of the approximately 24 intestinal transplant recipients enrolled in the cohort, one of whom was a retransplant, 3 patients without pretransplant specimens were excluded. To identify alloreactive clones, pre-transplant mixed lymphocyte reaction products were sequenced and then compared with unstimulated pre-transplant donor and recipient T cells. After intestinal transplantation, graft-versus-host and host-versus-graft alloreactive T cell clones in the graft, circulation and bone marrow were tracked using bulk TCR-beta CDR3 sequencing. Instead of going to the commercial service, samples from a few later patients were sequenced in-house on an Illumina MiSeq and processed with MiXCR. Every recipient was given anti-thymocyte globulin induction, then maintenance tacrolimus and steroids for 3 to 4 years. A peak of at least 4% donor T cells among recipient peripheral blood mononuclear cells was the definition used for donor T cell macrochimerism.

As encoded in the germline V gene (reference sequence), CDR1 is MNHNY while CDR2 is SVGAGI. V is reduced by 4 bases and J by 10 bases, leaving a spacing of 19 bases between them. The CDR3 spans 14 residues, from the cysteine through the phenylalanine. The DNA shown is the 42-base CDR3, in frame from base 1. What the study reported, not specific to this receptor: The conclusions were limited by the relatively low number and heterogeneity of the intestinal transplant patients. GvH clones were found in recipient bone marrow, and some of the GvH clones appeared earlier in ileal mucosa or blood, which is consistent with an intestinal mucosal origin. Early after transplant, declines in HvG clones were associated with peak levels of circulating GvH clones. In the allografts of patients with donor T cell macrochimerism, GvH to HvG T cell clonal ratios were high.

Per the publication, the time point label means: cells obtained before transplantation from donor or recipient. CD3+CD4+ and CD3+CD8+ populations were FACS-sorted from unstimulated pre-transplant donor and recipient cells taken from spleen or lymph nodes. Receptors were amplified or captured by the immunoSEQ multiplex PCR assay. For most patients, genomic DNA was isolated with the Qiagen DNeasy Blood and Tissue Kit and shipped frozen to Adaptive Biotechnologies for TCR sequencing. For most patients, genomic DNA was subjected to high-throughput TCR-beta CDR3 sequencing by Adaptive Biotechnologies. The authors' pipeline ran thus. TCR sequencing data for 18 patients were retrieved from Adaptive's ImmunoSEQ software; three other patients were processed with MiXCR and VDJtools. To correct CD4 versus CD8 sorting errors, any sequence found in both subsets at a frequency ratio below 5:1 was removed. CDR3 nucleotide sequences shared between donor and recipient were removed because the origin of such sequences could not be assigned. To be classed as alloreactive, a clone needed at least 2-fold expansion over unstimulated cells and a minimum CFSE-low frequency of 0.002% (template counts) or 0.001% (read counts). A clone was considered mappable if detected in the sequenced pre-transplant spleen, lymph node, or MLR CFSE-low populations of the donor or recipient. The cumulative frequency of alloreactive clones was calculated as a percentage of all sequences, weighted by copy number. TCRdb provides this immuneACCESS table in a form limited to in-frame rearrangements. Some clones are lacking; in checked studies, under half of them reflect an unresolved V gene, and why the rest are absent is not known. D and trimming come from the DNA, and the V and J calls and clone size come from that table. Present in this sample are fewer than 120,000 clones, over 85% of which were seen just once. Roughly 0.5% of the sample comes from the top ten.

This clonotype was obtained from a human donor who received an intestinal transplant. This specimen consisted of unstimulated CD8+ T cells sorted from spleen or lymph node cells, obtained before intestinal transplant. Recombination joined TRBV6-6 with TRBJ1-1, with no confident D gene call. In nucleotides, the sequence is TGTGCCAGCAGTTTTGTCAGGTCTGAACCCGGAGCTTTCTTT. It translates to CASSFVRSEPGAFF.